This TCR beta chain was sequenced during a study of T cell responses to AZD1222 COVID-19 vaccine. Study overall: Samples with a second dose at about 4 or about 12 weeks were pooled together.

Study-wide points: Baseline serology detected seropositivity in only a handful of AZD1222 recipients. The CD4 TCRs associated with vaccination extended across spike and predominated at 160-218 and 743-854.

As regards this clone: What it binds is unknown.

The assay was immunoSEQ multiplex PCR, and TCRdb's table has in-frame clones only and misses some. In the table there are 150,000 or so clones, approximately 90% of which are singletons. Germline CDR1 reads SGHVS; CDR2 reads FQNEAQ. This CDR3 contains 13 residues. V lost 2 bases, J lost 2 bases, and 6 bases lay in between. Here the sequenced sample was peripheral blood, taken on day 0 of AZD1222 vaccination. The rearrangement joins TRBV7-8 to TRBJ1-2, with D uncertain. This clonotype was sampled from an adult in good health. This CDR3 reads CASSLRENYGYTF. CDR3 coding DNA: TGTGCCAGCAGCTTAAGGGAGAACTATGGCTACACCTTC.